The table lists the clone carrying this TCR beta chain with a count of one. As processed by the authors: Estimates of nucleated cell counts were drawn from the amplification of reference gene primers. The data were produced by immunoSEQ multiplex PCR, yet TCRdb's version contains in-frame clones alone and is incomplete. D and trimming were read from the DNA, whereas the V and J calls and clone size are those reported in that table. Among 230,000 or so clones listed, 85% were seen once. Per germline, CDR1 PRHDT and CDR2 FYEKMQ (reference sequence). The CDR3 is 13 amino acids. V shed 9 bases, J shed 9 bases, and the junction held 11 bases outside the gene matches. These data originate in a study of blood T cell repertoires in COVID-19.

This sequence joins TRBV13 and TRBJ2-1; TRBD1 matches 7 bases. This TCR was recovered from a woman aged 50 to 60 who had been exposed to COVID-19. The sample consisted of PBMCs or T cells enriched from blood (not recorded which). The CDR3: CASVNIRGREQFF. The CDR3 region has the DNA TGTGCCAGTGTAAATATAAGGGGGCGTGAGCAGTTCTTC.